Below, 32 T cell receptor beta chains from the same sample are listed, as sequenced in a study of T cell repertoires in cytomegalovirus infection. TCRdb re-derived calls from the reads in MiXCR, one entry per CDR3 protein. The repertoire holds hundreds of thousands of distinct CDR3 sequences, with about 24% as singletons. The sequencing sample was made of CD8+ T cells from PBMCs. The receptors come from a human donor in good health (CMV status not recorded). Some clones in this sample may be carry-over from other donors' samples.

This clonotype was found a few times. This sequence joins TRBV5-6 and TRBJ2-1, with TRBD1 identical over 7 bases. The CDR3 runs 13 residues. V shed 6 bases, J shed 3 bases, and the junction held 3 bases outside the gene matches. From germline, CDR1 is SGHDT and CDR2 YYEEEE. CDR3 nucleotides: TGTGCCAGCACTTCAGGGGGCTACAATGAGCAGTTCTTC. The encoded protein is CASTSGGYNEQFF.

This clonotype has at least ten counts. CDR3 sequence: CASSLEVPYQETQYF. The CDR3 nucleotides read TGTGCCAGCAGCTTAGAGGTTCCTTACCAAGAGACCCAGTACTTC. The chain has TRBV7-2 and TRBJ2-5, with D hard to call. The CDR3 loop spans 15 amino acids. Trimming shortened V by 1 base and J by 0 bases, and 9 bases separated the two germline ends. CDR1 and CDR2 from the germline V gene are SGHTA and FQGNSA.

There are a few counts of this clonotype. This chain links TRBV29-1 with TRBJ2-7; no reliable D call. CDR3 size: 13 residues. Germline V CDR1 and CDR2: SQVTM, ANQGSEA. Trimming pared 0 bases from V and 0 bases from J, leaving 6 bases between. The CDR3 sequence is CSVEEGSSYEQYF. CDR3 coding DNA: TGCAGCGTTGAAGAGGGCAGCTCCTACGAGCAGTACTTC.

The CDR3 coding sequence is TGCGCCAGCAGCCAAAGGCAATGGGGGACCCAAGAGACCCAGTACTTC. This translates into CASSQRQWGTQETQYF. The rearrangement joins TRBV4-3 to TRBJ2-5; D assignment may be TRBD1 or TRBD2 (5 bases each). Germline V lookup: CDR1 LGHNA, CDR2 YSLEER. Between the trimmed V and J ends, which lost 2 bases and 1 base, there was a span of 14 bases. The CDR3 contains 16 residues.

This clonotype appeared a few times. The J gene is TRBJ2-7, the V gene TRBV28; TRBD1 agrees at 7 bases. The J segment lost 4 bases and the V segment lost 6 bases, leaving 12 bases of the junction unmatched. Germline CDR1 and CDR2: MDHEN and SYDVKM. The CDR3 has 15 residues. CDR3 coding DNA: TGTGCCAGCAGCATTGGCGTGGGGACAGTGTACGAGCAGTACTTC. It codes for CASSIGVGTVYEQYF. Based on the CDR3 plus reference TRBV28 and TRBJ2-7, the full variable domain is DVKVTQSSRYLVKRTGEKVFLECVQDMDHENMFWYRQDPGLGLRLIYFSYDVKMKEKGDIPEGYSVSREKKERFSLILESASTNQTSMYLCASSIGVGTVYEQYFGPGTRLTVT.

The gene calls are TRBV23-1 and TRBJ1-4; D not certain. TRBV23-1 has ORF status, its function being uncertain. The CDR3 has 13 residues. Trimming took 7 bases from V and 7 from J, leaving 13 bases between them. The DNA of the CDR3 is TGCGCCAGCATAGTATTAAGCTGTGAAAAACTGTTTTTT. It encodes CASIVLSCEKLFF.

Ten or more counts support this clonotype. The chain uses TRBV7-9 and TRBJ1-2; no reliable D call. This CDR3 is 12 amino acids long. Germline V lookup: CDR1 SEHNR, CDR2 FQNEAQ (reference sequence). V lost 5 bases, J lost 6 bases, and 10 bases lay in between. The CDR3 is CASSTYSDGYTF. CDR3 nucleotide sequence: TGTGCCAGCAGCACTTATTCGGATGGCTACACCTTC.

The CDR3 bases are TGTGCCAGCAGCCCGAGGGGGGACGGATCCTACAATGAGCAGTTCTTC. Residues: CASSPRGDGSYNEQFF. The V call is TRBV7-9, the J call TRBJ2-1; D may match TRBD1 or TRBD2 (6 bases each). Germline values: CDR1 SEHNR, CDR2 FQNEAQ (reference sequence). V was trimmed by 5 bases and J by 1 base, leaving 15 bases between them. CDR3 length: 16 residues.

On this clonotype itself: A read error is likely, as this CDR3 ends without the conserved phenylalanine or tryptophan. The V call is TRBV7-2, the J call TRBJ1-2, with 12 bases lining up with TRBD1. CDR1 SGHTA and CDR2 FQGNSA come from the germline V gene. The V segment lost 4 bases and the J segment 8 bases; nucleotides outside the gene matches: 8. The CDR3 has 15 amino acids. CDR3 sequence: CASSSGDRGRYGYTI. For the CDR3, the DNA is TGTGCCAGCAGCTCAGGGGACAGGGGGCGATACGGCTACACCATC.

This clonotype was seen at least ten times. The V call is TRBV7-2, the J call TRBJ2-1; no clear D gene. This CDR3 region has 15 residues. V lost 3 bases, J lost 8 bases, and 17 bases lay in between. CDR1 is SGHTA, CDR2 FQGNSA, per germline. In nucleotides, the CDR3 is TGTGCCAGCAGCTTCTCCGGGTCGACATTTTATGAGCAGTTCTTC. Protein sequence: CASSFSGSTFYEQFF.

The V and J genes are TRBV7-4 and TRBJ2-1; 12 nucleotides line up with TRBD2. Germline V CDR1 and CDR2: SGHVT, SQSDAQ. V was pared by 1 base and J by 1 base, with 11 bases of the junction left unmatched. The CDR3 has 20 amino acids. The CDR3 nucleotides are TGTGCCAGCAGCTTAGTGGCAAGACTAGCGGGGGCGCTATCCTACAATGAGCAGTTCTTC. Its protein product is CASSLVARLAGALSYNEQFF.

The chain is built from TRBV14 and TRBJ1-4, with a possible D match to TRBD1 (5 bases). V was clipped by 4 bases and J by 6 bases, with 9 bases between them. Germline V gene sequence: CDR1 SGHDN, CDR2 FVKESK. CDR3 size: 13 residues. DNA for the CDR3: TGTGCCAGCAGCCTGGGCAGGGATGAAAAACTGTTTTTT. Encoded protein: CASSLGRDEKLFF.

V gene TRBV7-6 combines with J gene TRBJ2-1; D might be TRBD2 (7 bases). V was shortened by 2 bases and J by 4 bases, with 12 bases between the two germline ends. There are 15 residues in the CDR3. Germline CDR1 is SGHVS and CDR2 is FNYEAQ. CDR3 nucleotide sequence: TGTGCCAGCAGCTTACTACAGGGAGGGTACAATGAGCAGTTCTTC. Protein: CASSLLQGGYNEQFF.

CDR3: CSAREQGGTEAFF. The CDR3 nucleotides are TGCAGTGCTAGAGAACAGGGGGGCACTGAAGCTTTCTTT. This sequence joins TRBV20-1 and TRBJ1-1, with 8 bases aligning to TRBD1. The CDR3 spans 13 residues. Germline CDR1 reads DFQATT; CDR2 reads SNEGSKA (reference sequence). V lost 0 bases, J lost 4 bases, and 1 base stayed unmatched.

This clonotype was seen a few times. This chain connects TRBV28 to TRBJ2-3; 14 positions match TRBD2. This CDR3 is built from 22 residues. The germline V gene has CDR1 MDHEN and CDR2 SYDVKM. V lost 5 bases and J lost 2; bases outside the gene matches: 21. The CDR3 DNA reads as TGTGCCAGCAGTCCTATCATTTCCGGGACTAGCGGGGGCCCCCCTTCCACAGATACGCAGTATTTT. Residues: CASSPIISGTSGGPPSTDTQYF.

The genes are TRBV19 and TRBJ2-1; TRBD1 is a possible D gene (8 bases). The CDR3 is 18 amino acids. The V end lost 0 bases, the J end lost 2 bases, and 17 bases lay between the germline ends. Germline values: CDR1 LNHDA, CDR2 SQIVND (reference sequence). The CDR3 spells CASSIEGGTGWTYNEQFF. The CDR3 nucleotides read TGTGCCAGTAGTATAGAGGGGGGGACAGGATGGACCTACAATGAGCAGTTCTTC.

This clonotype was observed a handful of times. The chain has TRBV2 and TRBJ1-2, with D tentatively TRBD1 (6 bases). The germline CDR1 and CDR2 sequences are SNHLY and FYNNEI. V was pared by 4 bases and J by 14 bases, with 11 bases between. This CDR3 spans 10 amino acids. In DNA form, the CDR3 reads TGTGCCAGCAGTGGAGCGCAGGGGACCTTC. Translated, it gives CASSGAQGTF.

In regard to this clonotype: The junction does not match germline at one end; this may be a read error. The CDR3 coding sequence is TGTGTCAGCAGCCTAGACCAGGGGGCTAACACTGAAGCTTTCTTT. It yields the protein CVSSLDQGANTEAFF. The V gene is TRBV7-3, the J gene TRBJ1-1, with 8 positions matching TRBD1. Germline V gene data show CDR1 as SGHTA and CDR2 as FQGTGA. This CDR3 is built from 15 residues.

The chain carries TRBV19 and TRBJ1-1; no firm D call. Trimming left V 7 bases short and J 2 bases short, with 14 bases between. The V gene's germline CDR1 is LNHDA and CDR2 SQIVND (reference sequence). The CDR3 is 14 amino acids. The CDR3 coding sequence is TGTGCCAGTACCAGGACCGGGGTAAACACTGAAGCTTTCTTT. This translates into CASTRTGVNTEAFF.

This clonotype showed up just a few times. The CDR3 bases are TGTGCCAGCTCGACGAGGGGGAACATTCAGTACTTC. It is translated as CASSTRGNIQYF. J is TRBJ2-4 and V is TRBV25-1; possibly TRBD1 for D (6 bases). The germline V and J ends were trimmed by 8 bases and 7 bases, with 12 bases remaining between them. The CDR3 length is 12 residues. Germline CDR1 and CDR2: MGHDK and SYGVNS.

The rearrangement uses TRBV6-6 and TRBJ2-7, with 8 nucleotides matching TRBD2. The CDR3 is 16 residues long. J lost 3 bases, V lost 4 bases, and 11 bases had no gene match. Germline assignment: CDR1 MNHNY and CDR2 SVGAGI (reference sequence). CDR3 sequence: CASSFRSDREGYEQYV. As DNA, the CDR3 is TGTGCCAGCAGTTTTCGTTCGGATCGGGAGGGCTACGAGCAGTACGTC.

This clonotype has only a few counts. This rearrangement joins TRBV19 to TRBJ1-2; D call uncertain. The length of the CDR3 is 14 residues. Germline CDR1 LNHDA, CDR2 SQIVND (reference sequence). V was trimmed by 4 bases and J by 1 base, leaving 10 bases between them. CDR3 sequence reads: CASSNRDINYGYTF. DNA for the CDR3: TGTGCCAGTAGTAATCGGGATATTAACTATGGCTACACCTTC.

This clonotype was seen more than once but under ten times. The chain recombines TRBV11-2 with TRBJ2-4; 7 positions agree with TRBD2. The J segment lost 1 base and the V segment lost 2 bases, leaving 8 bases of the junction unmatched. This CDR3 region has 17 residues. CDR1 is SGHAT, CDR2 FQNNGV, per germline. The CDR3 DNA reads TGTGCCAGCAGCTTAAAGGGAGGGAGAGTGGCCAAAAACATTCAGTACTTC. This sequence encodes CASSLKGGRVAKNIQYF.

V gene TRBV3-1 combines with J gene TRBJ2-1; a possible D gene is TRBD2 (6 bases). The germline V gene encodes CDR1 LGHDT and CDR2 YNNKEL (reference sequence). Trimming took off 5 bases at V and 0 bases at J, with 14 bases between the two ends. The CDR3 totals 16 residues. CDR3 bases: TGTGCCAGCAGCGATGGTCGGGGGAGCTCCTACAATGAGCAGTTCTTC. It specifies CASSDGRGSSYNEQFF.

This clonotype has a count of ten or more. The chain uses TRBV6-6 and TRBJ2-7; either TRBD1 or TRBD2 may fit D (5 bases each). Looked up from germline, CDR1 is MNHNY and CDR2 is SVGAGI (reference sequence). V was clipped by 2 bases and J by 5 bases, with 13 bases between them. This CDR3 spans 14 amino acids. The CDR3 reads CASSYTRGKDEQYV. CDR3 sequence (DNA): TGTGCCAGCAGTTACACTAGGGGAAAGGACGAGCAGTACGTC.

Comments on this clonotype: One junction end does not reproduce the germline sequence, and a read error may be involved. The chain uses TRBV20-1 and TRBJ1-2; D possibly corresponds to TRBD1 (5 bases). The V gene's germline CDR1 is DFQATT and CDR2 SNEGSKA (reference sequence). The CDR3 is 17 amino acids. In DNA, the CDR3 is TGCAGTACTAGAGATGGGCAGGACACGAACTTCGACTATGGCTACACCTTC. Its translation is CSTRDGQDTNFDYGYTF.

The sample holds many counts of this clonotype. The CDR3 spells CASSLGLAGSYEQYV. CDR3 in DNA: TGTGCCAGCAGCTTGGGACTAGCGGGGTCCTACGAGCAGTACGTC. This chain uses TRBV7-6 with TRBJ2-7; TRBD2 matches at 13 bases. With V trimmed by 3 bases and J by 1 base, 0 bases remained unmatched. The germline CDR1 and CDR2 sequences are SGHVS and FNYEAQ. CDR3 length: 15 amino acids.

The chain has TRBV20-1 and TRBJ2-7; D is perhaps TRBD1 (7 bases). Germline CDR1 reads DFQATT; CDR2 reads SNEGSKA (reference sequence). V lost 0 bases, J lost 3 bases, and 24 bases lay in between. The CDR3 sequence is 18 residues long. CDR3 in amino acids: CSARDIRGFGDSYYEQYF. CDR3 in DNA: TGCAGTGCTAGAGATATCCGGGGGTTCGGGGACAGTTACTACGAGCAGTACTTC.

In this sample, this clonotype turned up a few times. J is TRBJ1-1 and V is TRBV9, with TRBD1 matching 8 bases. This CDR3 is built from 14 residues. Germline CDR1 is SGDLS and CDR2 is YYNGEE. Unmatched junction bases numbered 2, after V lost 0 bases and J lost 4 bases. Here the CDR3 DNA reads TGTGCCAGCAGCGTAGGCAGGGGGCTCACTGAAGCTTTCTTT. Its translation is CASSVGRGLTEAFF.

The chain recombines TRBV19 with TRBJ1-5, with D perhaps TRBD1 (5 bases). V lost 3 bases to trimming and J lost 5 bases, with 11 bases between them. There are 14 residues in the CDR3. The germline CDR1 and CDR2 sequences are LNHDA and SQIVND (reference sequence). CDR3 residues: CASSMLTADQPQHF. DNA of the CDR3: TGTGCCAGTAGTATGTTGACAGCGGATCAGCCCCAGCATTTT.

This clonotype was observed a few times. The rearrangement joins TRBV6-6 to TRBJ2-3, with 8 bases aligning to TRBD1. The CDR3 consists of 15 residues. The germline V gene has CDR1 MNHNY and CDR2 SVGAGI (reference sequence). V dropped 11 bases and J dropped 2; count of bases not matched to a gene: 12. The CDR3 nucleotides read TGTGCCGGCTCCGAGACAGGGGAAGACACAGATACGCAGTATTTT. Its protein product is CAGSETGEDTDTQYF.

V is TRBV28 and J is TRBJ1-6, with 9 bases aligning to TRBD1. Germline trimming cut 6 bases from V and 8 bases from J; bases unmatched to any gene: 11. The CDR3 has 16 residues. Germline CDR1 and CDR2: MDHEN and SYDVKM. DNA of the CDR3: TGTGCCAGCAGAGGGACAGGGCTATCGCCGGATTCACCCCTCCACTTT. Translation: CASRGTGLSPDSPLHF.